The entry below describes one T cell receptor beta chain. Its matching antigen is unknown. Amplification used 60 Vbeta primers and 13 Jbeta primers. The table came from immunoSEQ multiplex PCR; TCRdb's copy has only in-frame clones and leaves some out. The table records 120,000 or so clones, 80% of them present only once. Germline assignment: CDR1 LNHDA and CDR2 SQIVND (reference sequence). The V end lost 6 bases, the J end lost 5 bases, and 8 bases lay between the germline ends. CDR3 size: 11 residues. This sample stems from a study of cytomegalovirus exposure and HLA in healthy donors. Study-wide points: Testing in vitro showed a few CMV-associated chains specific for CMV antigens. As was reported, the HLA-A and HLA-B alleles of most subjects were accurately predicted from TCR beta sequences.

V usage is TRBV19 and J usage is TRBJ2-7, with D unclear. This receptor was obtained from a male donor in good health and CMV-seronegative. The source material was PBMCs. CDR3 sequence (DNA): TGTGCCAGTAGCCCGAGGAACGAGCAGTACTTC. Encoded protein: CASSPRNEQYF.